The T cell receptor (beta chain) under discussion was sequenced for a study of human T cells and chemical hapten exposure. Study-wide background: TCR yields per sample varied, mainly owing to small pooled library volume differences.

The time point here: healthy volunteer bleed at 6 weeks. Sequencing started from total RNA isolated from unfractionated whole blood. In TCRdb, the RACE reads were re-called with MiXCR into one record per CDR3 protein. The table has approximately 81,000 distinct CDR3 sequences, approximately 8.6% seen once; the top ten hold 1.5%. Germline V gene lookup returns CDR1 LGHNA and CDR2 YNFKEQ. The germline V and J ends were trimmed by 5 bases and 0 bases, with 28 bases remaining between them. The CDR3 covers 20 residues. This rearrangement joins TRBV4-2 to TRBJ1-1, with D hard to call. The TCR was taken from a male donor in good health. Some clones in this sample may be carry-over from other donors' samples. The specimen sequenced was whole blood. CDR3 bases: TGTGCCAGCAGCATCCGTGAGGCGTGGATCGACACAAACCTGAACACTGAAGCTTTCTTT. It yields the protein CASSIREAWIDTNLNTEAFF.